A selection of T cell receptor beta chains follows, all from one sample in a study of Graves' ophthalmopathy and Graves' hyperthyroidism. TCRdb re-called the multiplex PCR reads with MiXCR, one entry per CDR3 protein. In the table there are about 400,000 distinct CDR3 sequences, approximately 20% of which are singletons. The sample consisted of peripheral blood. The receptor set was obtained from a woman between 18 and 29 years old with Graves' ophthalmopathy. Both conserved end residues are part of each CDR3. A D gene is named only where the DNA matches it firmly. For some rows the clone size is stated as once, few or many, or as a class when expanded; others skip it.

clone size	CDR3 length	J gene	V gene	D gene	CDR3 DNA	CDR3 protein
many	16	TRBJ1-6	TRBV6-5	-	TGTGCCAGCAGTTACTCGAGTGGGAGCTATAATTCACCCCTCCACTTT	CASSYSSGSYNSPLHF
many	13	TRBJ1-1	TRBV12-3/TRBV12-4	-	TGTGCCAGCAGCCCCGGGCCGCGAGGGGAAGCTTTCTTT	CASSPGPRGEAFF
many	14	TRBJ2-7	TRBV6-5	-	TGTGCCAGCAGGTATAGGCGGGGTGCCTACGAGCAGTACTTC	CASRYRRGAYEQYF
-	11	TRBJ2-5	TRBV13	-	TGTGCCAGCAGCGTTCAGGAGACCCTGTACTTC	CASSVQETLYF
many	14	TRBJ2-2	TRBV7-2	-	TGTGCCAGCAGCCCACAGACAGTTCCCGGGGAGCTGTTTTTT	CASSPQTVPGELFF
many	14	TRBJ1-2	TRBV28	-	TGTGCCAGCAGTCTGCCTGGGGGGGTCGATGGCTACACCTTC	CASSLPGGVDGYTF
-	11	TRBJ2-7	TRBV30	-	TGTGCCTGGTCAGCTGGCCACGAGCAGTACTTC	CAWSAGHEQYF
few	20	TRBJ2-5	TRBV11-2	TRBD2	TGTGCCAGCAGCTTACAAGTCTGGGCTAGCGGAACTTGGTACCAAGAGACCCAGTACTTC	CASSLQVWASGTWYQETQYF
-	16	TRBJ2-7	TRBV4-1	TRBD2	TGCGCCAGCAGCCCAATACTAGCGGGGGGCTCCTACGAGCAGTACTTC	CASSPILAGGSYEQYF
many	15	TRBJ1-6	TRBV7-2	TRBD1	TGTGCCAGCAGCCCACAGGGGGCGGCCAGCTCACCCCTCCACTTT	CASSPQGAASSPLHF
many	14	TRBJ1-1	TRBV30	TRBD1	TGTGCCTGGAGTATCGGGCCAGGGGGCACTGAAGCTTTCTTT	CAWSIGPGGTEAFF
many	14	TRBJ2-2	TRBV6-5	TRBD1	TGTGCCAGCAGGCAGGGGGCGAACACCGGGGAGCTGTTTTTT	CASRQGANTGELFF
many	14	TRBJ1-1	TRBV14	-	TGTGCCAGCAGCCACAAGGGATTCAACACTGAAGCTTTCTTT	CASSHKGFNTEAFF
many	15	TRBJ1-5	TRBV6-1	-	TGTGCCAGCAGGCCCCTCCGGGGGGTTTGGCAGCCCCAGCATTTT	CASRPLRGVWQPQHF
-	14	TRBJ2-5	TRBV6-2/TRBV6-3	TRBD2	TGTGCCAGCAGTTACCGCGGGGGATCGGAGACCCAGTACTTC	CASSYRGGSETQYF
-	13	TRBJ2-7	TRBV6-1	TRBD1	TGTGCCAGCGGGGCGAAGGGGGCTAGCGAGCAGTACTTC	CASGAKGASEQYF
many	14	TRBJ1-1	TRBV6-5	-	TGTGCCAGCAGATTAGACCCCAGAAACACTGAAGCTTTCTTT	CASRLDPRNTEAFF
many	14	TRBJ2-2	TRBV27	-	TGTGCCAGCAGTCTGATACAGGGTACCGGGGAGCTGTTTTTT	CASSLIQGTGELFF
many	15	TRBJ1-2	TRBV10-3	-	TGTGCCATCAGTGACATAGAGGCCTCGTTTTCGTCGGCCCTCTTC	CAISDIEASFSSALF
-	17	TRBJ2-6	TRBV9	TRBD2	TGTGCCAGCAGCACTAGCGGGATAACGTCTGGGGCCAACGTCCTGACTTTC	CASSTSGITSGANVLTF
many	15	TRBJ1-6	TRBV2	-	TGTGCCAGCTCGGGGGGGCTACGGTTAAATTCACCCCTCCACTTT	CASSGGLRLNSPLHF
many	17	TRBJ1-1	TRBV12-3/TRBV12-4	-	TGTGCCAGCAGGAGGTCTGTGGGGGGGGGGGCTAACACTGAAGCTTTCTTT	CASRRSVGGGANTEAFF
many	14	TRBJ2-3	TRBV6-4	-	TGTGCCAGCAGTGTTGCGGCTAGCACAGATACGCAGTATTTT	CASSVAASTDTQYF
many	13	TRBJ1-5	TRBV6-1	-	TGTGCCGCGGGTGGGGGAGCCGGTCAGCCCCAGCATTTT	CAAGGGAGQPQHF
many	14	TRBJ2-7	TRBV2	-	TGTGCCAGCAGGGACAGGGAGGGATCCTACGAGCAGTACTTC	CASRDREGSYEQYF
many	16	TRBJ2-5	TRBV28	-	TGTGCCAGCAGCTTGCCGTCACAGGGAGGCCAAGAGACCCAGTACTTC	CASSLPSQGGQETQYF
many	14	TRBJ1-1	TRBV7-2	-	TGTGCCAGCAGCTTAGACCACGCGAACACTGAAGCTTTCTTT	CASSLDHANTEAFF
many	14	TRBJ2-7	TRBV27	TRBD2	TGTGCCAGCTGCGTGGTAGCGGGAGAAAACGAGCAGTACTTC	CASCVVAGENEQYF
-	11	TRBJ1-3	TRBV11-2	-	TGTGCCAGCAGAGACGGAAACACCATATATTTT	CASRDGNTIYF
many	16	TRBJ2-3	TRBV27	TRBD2	TGTGCCAGCAGTTTATCTTTCGCGGGAGATTCAGATACGCAGTATTTT	CASSLSFAGDSDTQYF
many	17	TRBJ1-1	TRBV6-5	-	TGTGCCAACAGTTACTCCCCCCCACTGAGACTGGGCACTGAAGCTTTCTTT	CANSYSPPLRLGTEAFF
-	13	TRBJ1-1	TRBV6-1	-	TGTGCCAGTACCGCCCGGACGAACACTGAAGCTTTCTTT	CASTARTNTEAFF
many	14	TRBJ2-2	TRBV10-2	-	TGCGCCAGCAGACAGGGTTCGGACACCGGGGAGCTGTTTTTT	CASRQGSDTGELFF
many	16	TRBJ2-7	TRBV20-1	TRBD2	TGCAGTGCCAACCTGCTGGCGGGCCGGCGGGGGTACGAGCAGTACTTC	CSANLLAGRRGYEQYF
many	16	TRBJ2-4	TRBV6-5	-	TGTGCCAGCAGTAATGGTCAGCTTCTAGCCAAAAACATTCAGTACTTC	CASSNGQLLAKNIQYF
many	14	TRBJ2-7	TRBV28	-	TGTGCCAGCAGCCTCCCGGGACTGCGATACGAGCAGTACTTC	CASSLPGLRYEQYF
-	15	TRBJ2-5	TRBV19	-	TGTGCCAGTAGTGGGTGGGGATTAAACCAAGAGACCCAGTACTTC	CASSGWGLNQETQYF
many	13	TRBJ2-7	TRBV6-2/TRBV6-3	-	TGTGCCAGCAGTAAGGGACATTCCTACGAGCAGTACTTC	CASSKGHSYEQYF
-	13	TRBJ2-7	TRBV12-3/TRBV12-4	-	TGTGCCAGCAGTGTTTTAGCAATCGACGAGCAGTACTTC	CASSVLAIDEQYF